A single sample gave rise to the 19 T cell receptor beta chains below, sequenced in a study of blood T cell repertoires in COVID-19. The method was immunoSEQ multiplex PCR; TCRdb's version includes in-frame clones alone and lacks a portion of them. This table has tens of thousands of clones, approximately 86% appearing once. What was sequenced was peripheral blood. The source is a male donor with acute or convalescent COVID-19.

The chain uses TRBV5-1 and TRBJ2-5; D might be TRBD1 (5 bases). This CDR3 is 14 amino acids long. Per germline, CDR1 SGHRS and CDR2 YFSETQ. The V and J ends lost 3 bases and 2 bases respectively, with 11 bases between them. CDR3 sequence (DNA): TGCGCCAGCAGCTCCGGACGGACACAAGAGACCCAGTACTTC. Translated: CASSSGRTQETQYF.

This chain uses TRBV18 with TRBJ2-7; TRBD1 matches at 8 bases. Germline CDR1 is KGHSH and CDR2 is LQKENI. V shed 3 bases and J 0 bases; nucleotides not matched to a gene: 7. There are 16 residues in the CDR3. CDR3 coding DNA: TGTGCCAGCTCACCCCAGGACAGGGTCTTCTCCTACGAGCAGTACTTC. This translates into CASSPQDRVFSYEQYF. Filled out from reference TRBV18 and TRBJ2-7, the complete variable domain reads NAGVMQNPRHLVRRRGQEARLRCSPMKGHSHVYWYRQLPEEGLKFMVYLQKENIIDESGMPKERFSAEFPKEGPSILRIQQVVRGDSAAYFCASSPQDRVFSYEQYFGPGTRLTVT.

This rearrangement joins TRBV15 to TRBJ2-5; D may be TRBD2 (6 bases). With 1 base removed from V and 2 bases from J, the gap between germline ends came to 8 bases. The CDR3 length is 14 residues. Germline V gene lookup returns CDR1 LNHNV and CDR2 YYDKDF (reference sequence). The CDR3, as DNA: TGTGCCACCAGCAGAGGGAGGGATCAAGAGACCCAGTACTTC. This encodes CATSRGRDQETQYF. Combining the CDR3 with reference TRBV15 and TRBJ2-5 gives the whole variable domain DAMVIQNPRYQVTQFGKPVTLSCSQTLNHNVMYWYQQKSSQAPKLLFHYYDKDFNNEADTPDNFQSRRPNTSFCFLDIRSPGLGDTAMYLCATSRGRDQETQYFGPGTRLLVL.

CDR3: CASSFALAGGQDTQYF. CDR3 sequence (DNA): TGTGCCAGTAGTTTTGCCCTAGCGGGGGGGCAGGATACGCAGTATTTT. The chain uses TRBV19 and TRBJ2-3, with 12 bases lining up with TRBD2. V was pared by 5 bases and J by 6 bases, with 9 bases of the junction left unmatched. CDR3 length: 16 amino acids. Germline V gene data show CDR1 as LNHDA and CDR2 as SQIVND (reference sequence).

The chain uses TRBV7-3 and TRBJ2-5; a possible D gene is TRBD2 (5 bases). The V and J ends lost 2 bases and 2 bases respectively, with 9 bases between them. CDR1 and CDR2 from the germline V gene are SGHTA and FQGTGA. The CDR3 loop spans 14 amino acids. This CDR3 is CASSLFGEQETQYF. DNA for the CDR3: TGTGCCAGCAGCTTATTCGGGGAACAAGAGACCCAGTACTTC.

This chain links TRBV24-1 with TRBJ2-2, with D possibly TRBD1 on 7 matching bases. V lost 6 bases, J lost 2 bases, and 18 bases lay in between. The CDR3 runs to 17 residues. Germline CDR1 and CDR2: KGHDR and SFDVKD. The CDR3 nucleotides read TGTGCCACCAGTTCCGGGGGCAGGGGGAAAAACACCGGGGAGCTGTTTTTT. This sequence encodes CATSSGGRGKNTGELFF.

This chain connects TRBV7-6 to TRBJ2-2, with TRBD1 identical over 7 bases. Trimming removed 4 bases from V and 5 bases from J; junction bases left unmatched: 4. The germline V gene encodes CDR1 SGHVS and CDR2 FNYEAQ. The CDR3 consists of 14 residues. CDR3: CASSSRQGTGELFF. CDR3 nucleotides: TGTGCCAGCAGCTCCCGACAGGGTACCGGGGAGCTGTTTTTT.

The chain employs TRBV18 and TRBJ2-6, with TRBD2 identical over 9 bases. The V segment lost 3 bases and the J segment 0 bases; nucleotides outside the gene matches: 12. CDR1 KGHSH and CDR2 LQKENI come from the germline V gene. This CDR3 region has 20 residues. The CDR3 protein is CASSPTPGSGGLSGANVLTF. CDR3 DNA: TGTGCCAGCTCACCTACACCGGGAAGCGGGGGGCTCTCTGGGGCCAACGTCCTGACTTTC.

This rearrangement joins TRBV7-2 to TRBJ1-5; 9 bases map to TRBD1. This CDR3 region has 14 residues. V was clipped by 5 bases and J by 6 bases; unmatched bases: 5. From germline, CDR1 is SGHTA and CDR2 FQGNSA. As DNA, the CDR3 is TGTGCCAGCAGCACCGGGACAGGGACTCAGCCCCAGCATTTT. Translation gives CASSTGTGTQPQHF.

The CDR3: CASSPRDKYNSPLHF. Written as DNA, the CDR3 is TGTGCCAGCAGTCCCCGGGACAAGTATAATTCACCCCTCCACTTT. The chain employs TRBV7-2 and TRBJ1-6, with TRBD1 as a possible D gene (6 bases). The CDR3 sequence is 15 residues long. With 6 bases removed from V and 4 bases from J, the gap between germline ends came to 13 bases. Germline CDR1 reads SGHTA; CDR2 reads FQGNSA.

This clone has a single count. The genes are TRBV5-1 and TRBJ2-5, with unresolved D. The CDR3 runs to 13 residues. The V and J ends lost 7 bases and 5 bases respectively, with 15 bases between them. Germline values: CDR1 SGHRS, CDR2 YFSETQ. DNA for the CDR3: TGCGCCAGCGACACCGTCGGCCGGGAGACCCAGTACTTC. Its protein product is CASDTVGRETQYF.

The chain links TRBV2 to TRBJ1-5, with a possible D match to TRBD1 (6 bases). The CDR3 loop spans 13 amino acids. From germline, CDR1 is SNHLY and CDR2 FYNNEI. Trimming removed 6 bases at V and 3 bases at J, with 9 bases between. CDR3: CASRWDNNQPQHF. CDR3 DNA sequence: TGTGCCAGCAGGTGGGACAACAATCAGCCCCAGCATTTT.

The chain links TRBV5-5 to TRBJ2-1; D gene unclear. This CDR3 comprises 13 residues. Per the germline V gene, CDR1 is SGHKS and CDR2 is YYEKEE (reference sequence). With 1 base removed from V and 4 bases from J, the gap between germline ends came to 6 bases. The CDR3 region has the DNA TGTGCCAGCAGCTTGACAGATTACAATGAGCAGTTCTTC. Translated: CASSLTDYNEQFF.

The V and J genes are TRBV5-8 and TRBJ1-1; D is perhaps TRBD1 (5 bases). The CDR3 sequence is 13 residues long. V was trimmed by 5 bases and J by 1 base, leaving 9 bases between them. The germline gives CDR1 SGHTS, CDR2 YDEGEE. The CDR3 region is CASRYTGNTEAFF. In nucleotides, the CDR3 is TGTGCCAGCAGGTATACAGGGAACACTGAAGCTTTCTTT. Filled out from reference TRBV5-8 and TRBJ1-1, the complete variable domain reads EAGVTQSPTHLIKTRGQQATLRCSPISGHTSVYWYQQALGLGLQFLLWYDEGEERNRGNFPPRFSGRQFPNYSSELNVNALELEDSALYLCASRYTGNTEAFFGQGTRLTVV.

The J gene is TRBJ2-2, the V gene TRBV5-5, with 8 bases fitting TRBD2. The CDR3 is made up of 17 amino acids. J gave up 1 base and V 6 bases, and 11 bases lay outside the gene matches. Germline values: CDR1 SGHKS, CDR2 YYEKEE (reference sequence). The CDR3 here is CASTPREGGRNTGELFF. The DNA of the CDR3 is TGTGCCAGCACCCCACGGGAGGGGGGCCGGAACACCGGGGAGCTGTTTTTT.

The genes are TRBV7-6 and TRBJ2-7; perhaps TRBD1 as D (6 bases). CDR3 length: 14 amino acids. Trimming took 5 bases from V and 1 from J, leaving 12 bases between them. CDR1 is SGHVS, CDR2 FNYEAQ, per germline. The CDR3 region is CASSKTDSSYEQYF. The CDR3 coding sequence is TGTGCCAGCAGCAAAACGGACAGTTCCTACGAGCAGTACTTC. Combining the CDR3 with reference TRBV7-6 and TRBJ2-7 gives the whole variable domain GAGVSQSPRYKVTKRGQDVALRCDPISGHVSLYWYRQALGQGPEFLTYFNYEAQQDKSGLPNDRFSAERPEGSISTLTIQRTEQRDSAMYRCASSKTDSSYEQYFGPGTRLTVT.

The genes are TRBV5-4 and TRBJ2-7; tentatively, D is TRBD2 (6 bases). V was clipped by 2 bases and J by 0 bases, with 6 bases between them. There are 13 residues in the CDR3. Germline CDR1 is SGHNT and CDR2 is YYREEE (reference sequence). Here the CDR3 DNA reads TGTGCCAGCAGCTTCGGGGGCTCCTACGAGCAGTACTTC. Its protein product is CASSFGGSYEQYF.

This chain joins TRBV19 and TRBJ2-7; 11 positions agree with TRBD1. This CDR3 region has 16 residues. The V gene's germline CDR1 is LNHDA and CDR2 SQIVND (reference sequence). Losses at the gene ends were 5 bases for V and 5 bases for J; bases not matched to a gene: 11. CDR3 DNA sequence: TGTGCCAGTAGTCCCCTCGGGGGACAGGGGGTCCACGAGCAGTACTTC. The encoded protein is CASSPLGGQGVHEQYF.

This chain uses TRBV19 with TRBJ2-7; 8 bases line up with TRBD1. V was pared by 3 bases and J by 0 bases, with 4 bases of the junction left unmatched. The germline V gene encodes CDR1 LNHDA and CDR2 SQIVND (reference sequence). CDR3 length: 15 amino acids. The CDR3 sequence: CASSIRQGNSYEQYF. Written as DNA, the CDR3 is TGTGCCAGTAGTATTCGACAGGGGAACTCCTACGAGCAGTACTTC.